The 7 T cell receptor beta chains reported below all come from one sample, sequenced in a study of blood T cell repertoires in COVID-19 (dated by TCRdb to 2020 to 2021). The protocol used for the library was the immunoSEQ multiplex PCR assay. This is the immuneACCESS table as TCRdb keeps it, with only in-frame sequences that have V and J called. A part of the clones is gone; compared with another copy, unresolved V genes explain less than half, and the rest is unexplained. The sample records approximately 500,000 clones, over 75% of which are singletons. The top ten clones comprise less than 2% of the sample. Sequenced: PBMCs or T cells enriched from blood (not recorded which). The receptors derive from a woman aged 40 to 55 who had recovered from COVID-19.

The chain is built from TRBV29-1 and TRBJ1-2; 8 bases align to TRBD1. The CDR3 covers 15 residues. After removal of 7 bases from V and 1 base from J, the junction contained 11 bases not matched to a gene. The germline V gene has CDR1 SQVTM and CDR2 ANQGSEA. The CDR3 protein is CSAIAGTGHNYGYTF. The CDR3 DNA reads TGCAGCGCTATTGCCGGGACAGGCCATAACTATGGCTACACCTTC.

The chain uses TRBV3-1 (or the pseudogene TRBV3-2) and TRBJ2-5; D is undetermined. Per germline, CDR1 LGHDT and CDR2 YNNKEL (reference sequence). V was shortened by 0 bases and J by 1 base, with 6 bases between the two germline ends. The length of the CDR3 is 14 residues. Written as DNA, the CDR3 is TGTGCCAGCAGCCAAGAAGCCCTCCAAGAGACCCAGTACTTC. It encodes CASSQEALQETQYF.

The chain has TRBV25-1 and TRBJ2-7, with D possibly matching TRBD2 (5 bases). Germline-derived CDR1 and CDR2 are MGHDK and SYGVNS. The CDR3 consists of 13 residues. V was clipped by 4 bases and J by 2 bases, with 9 bases between them. DNA for the CDR3: TGTGCCAGCAGTGCGGGAATAGCCTACGAGCAGTACTTC. Protein sequence: CASSAGIAYEQYF.

This clone was found a few times. The J gene is TRBJ2-3, the V gene TRBV5-1; D perhaps matches TRBD2 (5 bases). There are 15 residues in the CDR3. Germline assignment: CDR1 SGHRS and CDR2 YFSETQ. V lost 1 base to trimming and J lost 5 bases, with 14 bases between them. The CDR3 spells CASSLITGIGDTQYF. Here the CDR3 DNA reads TGCGCCAGCAGCTTGATAACGGGGATTGGAGATACGCAGTATTTT.

This clone was observed a handful of times. This rearrangement joins TRBV19 to TRBJ1-4; D uncertain. Germline-derived CDR1 and CDR2 are LNHDA and SQIVND (reference sequence). The V end was cut by 3 bases, the J end by 0 bases, with 11 bases between. The CDR3 runs to 16 residues. The CDR3 coding sequence is TGTGCCAGTAGTATCCCTTCGGGTGCAACTAATGAAAAACTGTTTTTT. Amino acids: CASSIPSGATNEKLFF.

The chain recombines TRBV2 with TRBJ1-5; D might be TRBD1 (6 bases). In germline, CDR1 is SNHLY, CDR2 FYNNEI. The CDR3 length is 15 residues. Trimming removed 7 bases at V and 3 bases at J, with 16 bases between. The CDR3 is CASNRGGGANQPQHF. The CDR3 DNA is TGTGCCAGCAATCGAGGGGGGGGCGCCAATCAGCCCCAGCATTTT.

The gene calls are TRBV11-2 and TRBJ1-3; the D is unclear. This CDR3 has 14 amino acids. Trimming took off 4 bases at V and 0 bases at J, with 7 bases between the two ends. CDR1 is SGHAT and CDR2 is FQNNGV in the germline V gene. The CDR3 DNA reads as TGTGCCAGCAGCTCCGGGATCTCTGGAAACACCATATATTTT. Translation: CASSSGISGNTIYF.